Listed here is a single T cell receptor beta chain. Localized lung adenocarcinoma, a non-small cell lung cancer, affected the donors. The data were obtained in a study of CD4 and CD8 cells across lung adenocarcinoma regions. TCRdb processed the PCR reads anew with MiXCR; each CDR3 protein has one entry. This table has approximately 24,000 distinct CDR3 sequences, 40% to 60% appearing once. This CDR3 region has 11 residues. Germline CDR1 MNHNS, CDR2 SASEGT. V gave up 7 bases and J gave up 12 bases, with 13 bases separating them. The chain is built from TRBV6-1 and TRBJ2-1, with D unclear. The TCR originated in a male donor with lung adenocarcinoma. The CD4 and CD8 labels of this study may be unreliable. The specimen sequenced was CD8+ T cells from the center of a lung tumor. DNA of the CDR3: TGTGCCAGCACCCAGCGCGATACGCAGTTCTTC. Translated: CASTQRDTQFF.